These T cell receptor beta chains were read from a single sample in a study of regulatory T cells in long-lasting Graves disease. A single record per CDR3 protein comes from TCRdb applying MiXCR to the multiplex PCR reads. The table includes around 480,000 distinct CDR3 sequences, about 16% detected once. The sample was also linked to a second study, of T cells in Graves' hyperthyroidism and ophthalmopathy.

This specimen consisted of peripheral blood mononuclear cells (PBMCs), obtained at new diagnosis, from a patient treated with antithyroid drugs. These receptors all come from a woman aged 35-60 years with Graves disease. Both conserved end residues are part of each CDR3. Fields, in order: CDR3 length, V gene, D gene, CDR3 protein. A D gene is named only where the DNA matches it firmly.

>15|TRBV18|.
CASSPDAGRGNTIYF
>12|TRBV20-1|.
CSAEDGGGGYTF
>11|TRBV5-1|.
CASSLADEAFF
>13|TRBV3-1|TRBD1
CASSQGSGGEAFF
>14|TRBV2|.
CASRSRELGQPQHF
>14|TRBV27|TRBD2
CASSFGLARDTQYF
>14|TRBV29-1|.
CSSLPGHGGDTQYF
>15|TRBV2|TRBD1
CASSVETGGLGEQYF
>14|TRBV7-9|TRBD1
CASTPTDRGYEQYF
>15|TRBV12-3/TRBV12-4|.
CASSPDGSSGNTIYF
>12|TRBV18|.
CASSLDKTEAFF
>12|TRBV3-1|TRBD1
CASSPGQKGAFF
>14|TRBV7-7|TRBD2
CASSSGGAYNEQFF
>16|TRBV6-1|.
CASNTRWGKHNYGYTF
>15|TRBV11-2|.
CASSGSTVYNSPLHF
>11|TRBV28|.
CASTKGDTQYF
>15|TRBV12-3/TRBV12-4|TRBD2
CASSFGGGAGDTQYF
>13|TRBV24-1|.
CATSDSVTDTQYF
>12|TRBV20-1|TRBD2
CIICGGGETQYF
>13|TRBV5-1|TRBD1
CASSRQGVGGYTF
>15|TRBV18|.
CASSPQGSTNEKLFF
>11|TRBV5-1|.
CASSAFETQYF
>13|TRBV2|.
CASARDGLKGYTF
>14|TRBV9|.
CASSVASVAYGYTF
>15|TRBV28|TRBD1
CASWEGQGGWTEAFF
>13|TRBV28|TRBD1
CASSFRQGTGYTF
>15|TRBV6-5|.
CASSSPGSSTGELFF
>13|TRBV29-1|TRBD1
CSVLGQGGSEAFF
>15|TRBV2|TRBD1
CASSVSGGAFYGYTF
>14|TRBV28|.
CASSPPVRTYEQYF
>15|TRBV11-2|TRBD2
CASSLGGGVTDTQYF
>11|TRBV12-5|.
CASGTNQPQHF
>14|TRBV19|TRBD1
CASSLQGYYQPQHF
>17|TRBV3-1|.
CASSQVAGVSYNSPLHF
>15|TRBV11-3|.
CASRLEVSASGAQYF
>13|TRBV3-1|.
CASSLRVNGVLTF
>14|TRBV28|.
CASRVQTIFTEAFF
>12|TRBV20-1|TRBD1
CSAADRENGYTF
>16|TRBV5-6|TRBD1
CASSFALDRGDDEQYF
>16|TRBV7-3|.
CATSQNSPANTGELFF
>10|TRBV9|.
CASRPDPQYF
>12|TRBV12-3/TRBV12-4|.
CASRGSSEKLFF
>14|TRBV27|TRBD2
CASRLAGATGELFF
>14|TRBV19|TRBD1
CASRPLDREGEQFF
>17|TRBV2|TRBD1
CASSPAKRDRGRYEQYF
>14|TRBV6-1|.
CASTPGPQETEAFF
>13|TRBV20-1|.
CSARPGGHHEAFF
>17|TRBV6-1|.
CATRHGKESSYNSPLHF
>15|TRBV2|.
CASSESSGYNQPQHF